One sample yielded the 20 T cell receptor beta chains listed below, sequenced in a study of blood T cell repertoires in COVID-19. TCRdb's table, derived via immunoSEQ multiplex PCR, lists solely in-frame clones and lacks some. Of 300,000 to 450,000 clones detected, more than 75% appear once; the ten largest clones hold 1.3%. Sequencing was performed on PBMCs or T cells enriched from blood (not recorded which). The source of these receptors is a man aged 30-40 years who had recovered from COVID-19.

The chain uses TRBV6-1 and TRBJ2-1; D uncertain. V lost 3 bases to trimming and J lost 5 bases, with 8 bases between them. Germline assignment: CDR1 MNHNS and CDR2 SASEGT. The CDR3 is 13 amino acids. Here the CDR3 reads CASSDPRNNEQFF. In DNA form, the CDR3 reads TGTGCCAGCAGTGACCCGCGAAACAATGAGCAGTTCTTC.

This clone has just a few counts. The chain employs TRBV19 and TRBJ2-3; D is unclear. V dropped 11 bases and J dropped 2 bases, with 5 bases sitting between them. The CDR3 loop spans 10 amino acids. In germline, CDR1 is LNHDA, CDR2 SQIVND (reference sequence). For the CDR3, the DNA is TGTGCCCCCTTCACAGATACGCAGTATTTT. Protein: CAPFTDTQYF.

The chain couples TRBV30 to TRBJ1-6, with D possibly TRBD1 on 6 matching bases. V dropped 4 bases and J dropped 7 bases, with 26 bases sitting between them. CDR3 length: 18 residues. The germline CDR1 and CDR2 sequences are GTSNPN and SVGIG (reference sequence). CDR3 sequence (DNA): TGTGCCTGGAACGAGGGGGACACCGGCCTTTTTCGCAATTCACCCCTCCACTTT. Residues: CAWNEGDTGLFRNSPLHF.

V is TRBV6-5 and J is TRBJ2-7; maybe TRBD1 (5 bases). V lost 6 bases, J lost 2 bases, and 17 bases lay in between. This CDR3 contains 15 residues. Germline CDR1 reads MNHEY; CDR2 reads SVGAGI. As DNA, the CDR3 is TGTGCCAGCAGCCAACCTGGACAACTAACCTACGAGCAGTACTTC. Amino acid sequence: CASSQPGQLTYEQYF.

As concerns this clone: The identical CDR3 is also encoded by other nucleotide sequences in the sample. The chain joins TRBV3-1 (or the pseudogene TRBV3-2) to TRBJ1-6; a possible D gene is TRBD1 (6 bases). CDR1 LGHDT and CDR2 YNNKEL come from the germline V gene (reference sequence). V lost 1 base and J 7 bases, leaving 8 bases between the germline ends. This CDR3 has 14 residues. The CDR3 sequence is CASSQGQGNSPLHF. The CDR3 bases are TGTGCCAGCAGCCAAGGTCAGGGGAATTCACCCCTCCACTTT.

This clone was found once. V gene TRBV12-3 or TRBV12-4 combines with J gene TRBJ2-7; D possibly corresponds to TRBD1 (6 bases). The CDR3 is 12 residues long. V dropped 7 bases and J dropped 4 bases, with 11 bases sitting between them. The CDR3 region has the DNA TGTGCCAGCAAAGACAGGACTTACGAGCAGTACTTC. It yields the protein CASKDRTYEQYF.

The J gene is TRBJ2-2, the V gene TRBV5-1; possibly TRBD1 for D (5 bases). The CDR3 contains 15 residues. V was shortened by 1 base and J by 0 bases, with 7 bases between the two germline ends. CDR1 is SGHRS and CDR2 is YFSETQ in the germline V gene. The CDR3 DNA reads TGCGCCAGCAGCTTGTGGGGCGCGAACACCGGGGAGCTGTTTTTT. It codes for CASSLWGANTGELFF.

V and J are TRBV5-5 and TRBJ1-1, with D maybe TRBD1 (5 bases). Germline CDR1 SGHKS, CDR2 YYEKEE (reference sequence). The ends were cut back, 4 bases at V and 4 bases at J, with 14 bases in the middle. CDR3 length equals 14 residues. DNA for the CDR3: TGTGCCAGCAGCGTCTTATCCCAGGGCACTGAAGCTTTCTTT. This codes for CASSVLSQGTEAFF.

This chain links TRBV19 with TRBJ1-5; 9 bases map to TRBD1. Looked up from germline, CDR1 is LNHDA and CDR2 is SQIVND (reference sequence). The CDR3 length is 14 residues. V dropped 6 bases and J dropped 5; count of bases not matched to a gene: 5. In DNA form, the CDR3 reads TGTGCCAGTAGGGGACAGGGATGGCATCAGCCCCAGCATTTT. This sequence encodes CASRGQGWHQPQHF. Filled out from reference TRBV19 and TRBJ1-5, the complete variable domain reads DGGITQSPKYLFRKEGQNVTLSCEQNLNHDAMYWYRQDPGQGLRLIYYSQIVNDFQKGDIAEGYSVSREKKESFPLTVTSAQKNPTAFYLCASRGQGWHQPQHFGDGTRLSIL.

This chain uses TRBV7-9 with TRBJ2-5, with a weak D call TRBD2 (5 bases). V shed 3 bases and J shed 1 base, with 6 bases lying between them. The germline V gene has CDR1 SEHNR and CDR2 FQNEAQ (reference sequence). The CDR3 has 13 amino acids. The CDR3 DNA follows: TGTGCCAGCAGCTTGGAGGCCCAAGAGACCCAGTACTTC. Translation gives CASSLEAQETQYF.

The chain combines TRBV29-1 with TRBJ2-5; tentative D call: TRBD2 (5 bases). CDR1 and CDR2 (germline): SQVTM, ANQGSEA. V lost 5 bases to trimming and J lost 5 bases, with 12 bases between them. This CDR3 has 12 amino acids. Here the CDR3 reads CSVHSVGETQYF. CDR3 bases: TGCAGCGTTCATAGCGTAGGGGAGACCCAGTACTTC.

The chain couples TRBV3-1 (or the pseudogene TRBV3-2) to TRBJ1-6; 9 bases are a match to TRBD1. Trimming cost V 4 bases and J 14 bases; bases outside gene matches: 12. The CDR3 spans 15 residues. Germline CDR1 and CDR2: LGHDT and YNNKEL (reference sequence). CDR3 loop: CASSPSGTGIFTLHF. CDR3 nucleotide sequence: TGTGCCAGCAGCCCATCCGGGACAGGGATCTTCACCCTCCACTTT.

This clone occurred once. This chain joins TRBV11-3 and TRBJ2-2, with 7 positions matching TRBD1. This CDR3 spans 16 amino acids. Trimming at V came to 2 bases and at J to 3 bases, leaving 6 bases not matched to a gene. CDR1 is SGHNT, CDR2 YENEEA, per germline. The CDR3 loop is CASSLSGTVYTGELFF. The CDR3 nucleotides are TGTGCCAGCAGCTTATCCGGGACAGTGTACACCGGGGAGCTGTTTTTT.

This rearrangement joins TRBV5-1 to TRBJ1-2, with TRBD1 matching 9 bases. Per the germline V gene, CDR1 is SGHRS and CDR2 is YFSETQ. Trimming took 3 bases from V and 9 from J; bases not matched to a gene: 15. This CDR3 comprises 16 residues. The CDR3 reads CASSYGTGYSLVSYTF. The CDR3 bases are TGCGCCAGCAGCTACGGGACAGGGTACTCCCTAGTCAGCTACACCTTC.

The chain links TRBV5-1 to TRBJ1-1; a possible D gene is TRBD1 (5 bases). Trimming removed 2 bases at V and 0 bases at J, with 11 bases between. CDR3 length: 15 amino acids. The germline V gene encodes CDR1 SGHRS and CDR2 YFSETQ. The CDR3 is CASSLPDSLNTEAFF. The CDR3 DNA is TGCGCCAGCAGCTTACCCGACAGCTTGAACACTGAAGCTTTCTTT.

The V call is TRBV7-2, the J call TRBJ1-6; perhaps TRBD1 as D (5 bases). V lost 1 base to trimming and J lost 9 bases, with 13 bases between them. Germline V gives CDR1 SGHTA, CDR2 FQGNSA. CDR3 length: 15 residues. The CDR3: CASSLGQGIGSPLHF. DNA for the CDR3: TGTGCCAGCAGCTTAGGCCAGGGCATTGGTTCACCCCTCCACTTT.

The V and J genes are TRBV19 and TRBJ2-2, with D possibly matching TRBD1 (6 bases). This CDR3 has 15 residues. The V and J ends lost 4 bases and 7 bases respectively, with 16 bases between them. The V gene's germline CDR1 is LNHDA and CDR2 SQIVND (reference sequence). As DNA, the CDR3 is TGTGCCAGTAGTAATCAGGGGTTTGTAATCGGGGAGCTGTTTTTT. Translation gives CASSNQGFVIGELFF.

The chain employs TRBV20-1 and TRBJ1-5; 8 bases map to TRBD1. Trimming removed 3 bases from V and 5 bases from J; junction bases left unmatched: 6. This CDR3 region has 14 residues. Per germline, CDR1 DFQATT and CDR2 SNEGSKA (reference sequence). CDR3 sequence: CSASSGTGYQPQHF. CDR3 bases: TGCAGTGCTAGTTCCGGGACAGGATATCAGCCCCAGCATTTT.

CDR3 sequence reads: CSAWRRASYTF. The CDR3, as DNA: TGCAGTGCGTGGAGGAGAGCCAGCTACACCTTC. This chain joins TRBV20-1 and TRBJ1-2, with D unresolved. The CDR3 runs to 11 residues. Germline loops: CDR1 DFQATT, CDR2 SNEGSKA (reference sequence). V was cut by 6 bases and J by 9 bases, with 14 bases left in between.

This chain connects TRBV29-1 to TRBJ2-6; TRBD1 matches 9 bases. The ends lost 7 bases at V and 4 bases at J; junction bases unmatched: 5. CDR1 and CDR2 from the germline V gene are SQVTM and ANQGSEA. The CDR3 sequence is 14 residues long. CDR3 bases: TGCAGCGCCAGGACAGGGGACGGGGCCAACGTCCTGACTTTC. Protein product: CSARTGDGANVLTF.